The clone carrying this TCR beta chain was found many times. The antigen is unknown. This sample was taken from a study of T cells in Graves' hyperthyroidism and ophthalmopathy. Study-wide findings and caveats: Blood samples included most of the expanded thyroid clonotypes exceeding 0.001.

Between the trimmed V and J ends, which lost 6 bases and 6 bases, there was a span of 18 bases. The germline gives CDR1 ENHRY, CDR2 SYGVKD. The CDR3 length is 15 residues. There were TCR beta CDR3 regions amplified from RNA transcripts. The TCR CDR3 first-round RT-PCR relied on the HTBI primer set. One entry per CDR3 protein results from TCRdb running MiXCR on the multiplex PCR reads. The sample consists of roughly 750,000 distinct CDR3 sequences, around 15% of them appearing once. The rearrangement links TRBV10-3 to TRBJ2-1, with D possibly being TRBD1 (5 bases). The TCR comes from a man younger than 35 with Graves' hyperthyroidism. The sequencing sample was made of blood. The CDR3, as DNA: TGTGCCATCAGCCCCTCTGCACAGGCTCCCAATGAGCAGTTCTTC. Its translation: CAISPSAQAPNEQFF.